A selection of T cell receptor beta chains follows, all from one sample in a study of blood T cell repertoires in COVID-19. The assay was immunoSEQ multiplex PCR, and TCRdb's table has in-frame clones only and misses some. The table records about 270,000 clones, almost 85% of them present only once. Sequenced input: PBMCs or T cells enriched from blood (not recorded which). The receptors here all came from a woman aged 45-65 years with acute COVID-19. Each CDR3 is given with its conserved first and last residue. A D gene is named only where the DNA matches it firmly. Part of the rows lack a size; the others show once, few, many or a class for expanded clones.

abundance | j_gene | d_gene | v_gene | CDR3nt | CDR3aa
once | TRBJ2-2 | . | TRBV21-1 | TGTGCCAGCCAAAGGCCTGGACAGGGATTCACCGGGGAGCTGTTTTTT | CASQRPGQGFTGELFF
. | TRBJ1-1 | . | TRBV19 | TGTGCCAGTAGTATAGTTGCAGGCTTACGCACTGAAGCTTTCTTT | CASSIVAGLRTEAFF
. | TRBJ1-5 | . | TRBV5-4 | TGTGCCAGCAGCTTGGGAGGGGGTTCGGGTACCCAGCCCCAGCATTTT | CASSLGGGSGTQPQHF
. | TRBJ1-3 | . | TRBV27 | TGTGCCAGCAGTTTATCAAGGGGATCCGGAAACACCATATATTTT | CASSLSRGSGNTIYF
. | TRBJ2-3 | TRBD2 | TRBV7-8 | TGTGCCAGCAGCACCTGGACTAGCGCCGACACAGATACGCAGTATTTT | CASSTWTSADTDTQYF
few | TRBJ2-7 | TRBD1 | TRBV3-1/TRBV3-2 | TGTGCCAGCAGGCCAAGGGTGTCAGGGGGCGACGAGCAGTACTTC | CASRPRVSGGDEQYF
. | TRBJ1-3 | . | TRBV27 | TGTGCCAGCAGTTTAAAAGGGCAGGGATTGGGAAACACCATATATTTT | CASSLKGQGLGNTIYF
few | TRBJ2-5 | TRBD2 | TRBV7-2 | TGTGCCAGCAGCTTAGGGACTAGCGGGGGGTCTCAGGAGACCCAGTACTTC | CASSLGTSGGSQETQYF
. | TRBJ1-2 | . | TRBV9 | TGTGCCAGCAGTGGGCCCCCCACAAGTGGCTACACCTTC | CASSGPPTSGYTF
. | TRBJ1-2 | . | TRBV20-1 | TGCAGTGCTAGTGGGCAGGGCTATGGCTACACCTTC | CSASGQGYGYTF
. | TRBJ2-7 | . | TRBV10-3 | TGTGCCATCAGTGAGTCTGACCGCCTTGGAGGCGAGCAGTACTTC | CAISESDRLGGEQYF
. | TRBJ1-6 | TRBD1 | TRBV11-2 | TGTGCCAGCAGCCAGAACAGGGGCTATTCACCCCTCCACTTT | CASSQNRGYSPLHF
. | TRBJ2-7 | TRBD1 | TRBV9 | TGTGCCAGCAGCGTCTCCGGGACAGGGGGCAGATACGAGCAGTACTTC | CASSVSGTGGRYEQYF
. | TRBJ1-4 | . | TRBV30 | TGTGCCTGGAGTCCGACGGACTTTAGGACTAATGAAAAACTGTTTTTT | CAWSPTDFRTNEKLFF
. | TRBJ2-3 | TRBD1 | TRBV5-1 | TGCGCCAGCAGCTTCGACAGGGGGCTGACAGATACGCAGTATTTT | CASSFDRGLTDTQYF
. | TRBJ2-3 | . | TRBV2 | TGTGCCAGCAGTGAGGACAGTCAGGGTACGCAGTATTTT | CASSEDSQGTQYF
. | TRBJ2-6 | TRBD2 | TRBV2 | TGTGCCAGCAGTGGGGAGGGGTCTGGGGCCAACGTCCTGACTTTC | CASSGEGSGANVLTF
. | TRBJ1-1 | TRBD1 | TRBV7-9 | TGTGCCAGCAGTTACAGGGGGAACACTGAAGCTTTCTTT | CASSYRGNTEAFF
. | TRBJ1-1 | . | TRBV6-1 | TGTGCCAGCAGTGATGGAGGGAACACTGAAGCTTTCTTT | CASSDGGNTEAFF
. | TRBJ1-1 | . | TRBV11-1 | TGTGCCAGCAGCTCTCTTGGGCCTTTGAGTAGTGAAGCTTTCTTT | CASSSLGPLSSEAFF
few | TRBJ1-3 | . | TRBV6-2/TRBV6-3 | TGTGCCAGCAGTTACTTCCAGGGAAACACCATATATTTT | CASSYFQGNTIYF
. | TRBJ2-5 | TRBD1 | TRBV4-3 | TGCGCCAGCAGCCAAACGACAGGGACAGGGGAGACCCAGTACTTC | CASSQTTGTGETQYF
. | TRBJ2-3 | TRBD2 | TRBV12-5 | TGTGCTAGTGGTTTGAGCGGGGGAACAGATACGCAGTATTTT | CASGLSGGTDTQYF
. | TRBJ2-1 | TRBD1 | TRBV5-4 | TGTGCCAGCAGCCTGGACAGGTACAATGAGCAGTTCTTC | CASSLDRYNEQFF
few | TRBJ1-1 | TRBD1 | TRBV6-2/TRBV6-3 | TGTGCCAGCAGTTTTTCCGGGACAGGGCTGAACACTGAAGCTTTCTTT | CASSFSGTGLNTEAFF
. | TRBJ1-2 | . | TRBV12-3/TRBV12-4 | TGTGCCAGCACCCCGACAGAGCACTATGGCTACACCTTC | CASTPTEHYGYTF
. | TRBJ1-2 | TRBD1 | TRBV23-1 | TGCGCCAGCAGTCTCGGGCAGGGGGCGCCCGGCTACACCTTC | CASSLGQGAPGYTF
. | TRBJ1-1 | TRBD1 | TRBV10-3 | TGTGCCATCAGTCCCCTCGGACAGGCAGAAGGCACTGAAGCTTTCTTT | CAISPLGQAEGTEAFF
. | TRBJ2-2 | . | TRBV7-3 | TGTGCCAGCAGTGCCATGGGCCCCGGGGAGCTGTTTTTT | CASSAMGPGELFF
. | TRBJ1-2 | . | TRBV5-1 | TGCGCCAGCAGCGCCCAGGGGAACTATGGCTACACCTTC | CASSAQGNYGYTF
once | TRBJ1-1 | . | TRBV19 | TGTGCCAGCTCCGACAGGCGGCTCTCTGAAGCTTTCTTT | CASSDRRLSEAFF
. | TRBJ2-2 | . | TRBV7-7 | TGTGCCAGCAGCCTCCTAACCGCGAACACCGGGGAGCTGTTTTTT | CASSLLTANTGELFF
. | TRBJ2-1 | TRBD1 | TRBV30 | TGTGCCTGGAGTGGCGGACAGGGGCTGGATGAGCAGTTCTTC | CAWSGGQGLDEQFF
. | TRBJ2-2 | . | TRBV6-5 | TGTGCCAGCAGTATCTCCTACCCTGTGGGGGAGCTGTTTTTT | CASSISYPVGELFF
. | TRBJ2-1 | TRBD2 | TRBV10-3 | TGTGCCATCAGTGGTAGCGGGGGTTACTACAATGAGCAGTTCTTC | CAISGSGGYYNEQFF
. | TRBJ1-6 | . | TRBV30 | TGTGCCTGGAGACAGGCAGAATCCCTCCACTTT | CAWRQAESLHF
. | TRBJ1-1 | . | TRBV6-4 | TGTGCCAGCAGTAGACAGGAAGGTTCTGAAGCTTTCTTT | CASSRQEGSEAFF
once | TRBJ2-5 | TRBD2 | TRBV11-2 | TGTGCCAGCAGCCCCGGGACTAGCGGCCCTCTAGAGACCCAGTACTTC | CASSPGTSGPLETQYF
. | TRBJ1-5 | TRBD1 | TRBV19 | TGTGCCAGTAGACCGGGGACAGGGATACTTCAGCCCCAGCATTTT | CASRPGTGILQPQHF
. | TRBJ2-7 | . | TRBV19 | TGTGCCAGTAGCAAACAGGTTCTCACCTACGAGCAGTACTTC | CASSKQVLTYEQYF
. | TRBJ2-7 | . | TRBV30 | TGTGCCTGGAGTCGGCAGGGGTTAGGTGAGCAGTACTTC | CAWSRQGLGEQYF
. | TRBJ2-1 | TRBD2 | TRBV7-3 | TGTGCCAGCAGCGAGGGACTAGCGGGGTGGTATGAGCAGTTCTTC | CASSEGLAGWYEQFF
. | TRBJ1-5 | . | TRBV4-3 | TGCGCCAGCAGCCAAGGAGGACTTGGTCAGCCCCAGCATTTT | CASSQGGLGQPQHF
. | TRBJ1-5 | . | TRBV5-6 | TGTGCCAGCAGCTTGTACTCAGGGAATCAGCCCCAGCATTTT | CASSLYSGNQPQHF
. | TRBJ1-2 | TRBD1 | TRBV4-3 | TGCGCCAGCAGCCCAGTCACAGGGGGCGTCTTAAACTATGGCTACACCTTC | CASSPVTGGVLNYGYTF
. | TRBJ1-6 | TRBD1 | TRBV4-1 | TGCGCCAGCAGCCAAGAGGGACAGGGGGGTTCACCCCTCCACTTT | CASSQEGQGGSPLHF
once | TRBJ1-1 | . | TRBV5-1 | TGCGCCAGCAGCCTTGAGATGCCCGGCACTGAAGCTTTCTTT | CASSLEMPGTEAFF
. | TRBJ1-1 | TRBD1 | TRBV6-5 | TGTGCCAGCAGTTACGTAAGGGGGCGGAACACTGAAGCTTTCTTT | CASSYVRGRNTEAFF
. | TRBJ1-1 | TRBD1 | TRBV9 | TGTGCCAGCAGCGAAGGGGGACAGTTGAACACTGAAGCTTTCTTT | CASSEGGQLNTEAFF
. | TRBJ1-2 | TRBD1 | TRBV6-5 | TGTGCCAGCAGTACCCAGGACAGGGCCTACTATGGCTACACCTTC | CASSTQDRAYYGYTF
. | TRBJ2-1 | TRBD2 | TRBV14 | TGTGCCAGCAGCCCCCGGACTAGCGGGGGGGCGGAGCAGTTCTTC | CASSPRTSGGAEQFF
. | TRBJ1-6 | . | TRBV7-6 | TGTGCCAGCAGCCCCAGGGCTGGTGTTGGGTCACCCCTCCACTTT | CASSPRAGVGSPLHF